This note documents a single T cell receptor (beta chain) sequence. Its antigen is undetermined. TCRdb's copy holds only in-frame clones and misses some; the assay was immunoSEQ multiplex PCR. The sample contains roughly 42,000 clones, about four fifths of which appear only once. V dropped 4 bases and J dropped 7; count of bases not matched to a gene: 3. CDR3 size: 13 residues. CDR1 is SGHDT, CDR2 YYEEEE, per germline. The entry originates in a study of PD-L1 blockade in urothelial cancer. Study at large: Atezolizumab therapy began for patients around 2014, dosed at 1,200 mg intravenously every 3 weeks. Blood was tested 3 weeks (second dose) and 6 weeks into treatment. Researchers found blood samples held a median of 141,255 T cells.

Study-level findings and limits: TCR clonality was measured in pretreatment peripheral blood. Clonality below the median predicted better survival.

This sample comprised PBMCs, obtained around atezolizumab (anti-PD-L1) treatment. The TCR sequence derives from a man in his sixties or seventies with urothelial cancer. This rearrangement joins TRBV5-6 to TRBJ2-2, with 8 bases matching TRBD2. The CDR3 spells CASSRGGSGELFF. The CDR3 bases are TGTGCCAGCAGCCGCGGGGGGAGCGGGGAGCTGTTTTTT.